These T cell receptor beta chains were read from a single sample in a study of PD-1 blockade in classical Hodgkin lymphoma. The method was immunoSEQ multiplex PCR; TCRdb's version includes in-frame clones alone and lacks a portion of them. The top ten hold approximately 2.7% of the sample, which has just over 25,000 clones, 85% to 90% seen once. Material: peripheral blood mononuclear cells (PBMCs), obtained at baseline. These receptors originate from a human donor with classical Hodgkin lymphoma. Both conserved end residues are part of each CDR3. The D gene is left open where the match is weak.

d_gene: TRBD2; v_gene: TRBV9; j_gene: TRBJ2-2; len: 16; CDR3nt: TGTGCCAGCAGCCCACTAGCGGGGGGGTCGACCGGGGAGCTGTTTTTT; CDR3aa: CASSPLAGGSTGELFF
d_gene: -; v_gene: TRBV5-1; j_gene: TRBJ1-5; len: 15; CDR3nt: TGCGCCAGCAGCTTGGGTGGGATTACCAATCAGCCCCAGCATTTT; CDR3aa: CASSLGGITNQPQHF
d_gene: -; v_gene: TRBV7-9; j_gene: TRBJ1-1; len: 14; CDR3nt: TGTGCCAGCAGCTTAGTAACCAGGAACACTGAAGCTTTCTTT; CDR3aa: CASSLVTRNTEAFF
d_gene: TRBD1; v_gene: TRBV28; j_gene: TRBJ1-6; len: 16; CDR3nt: TGTGCCAGCAGTTCGGACAGGGCTGTCTATAATTCACCCCTCCACTTT; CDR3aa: CASSSDRAVYNSPLHF
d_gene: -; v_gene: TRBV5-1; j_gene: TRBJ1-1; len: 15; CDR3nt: TGCGCCAGCAGCTTGGAGGGGTCCATGAACACTGAAGCTTTCTTT; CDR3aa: CASSLEGSMNTEAFF
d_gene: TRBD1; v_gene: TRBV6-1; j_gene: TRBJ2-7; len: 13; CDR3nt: TGTGCCAGCAGTCCCACAGGGGTAGGGGAGCAGTACTTC; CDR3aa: CASSPTGVGEQYF
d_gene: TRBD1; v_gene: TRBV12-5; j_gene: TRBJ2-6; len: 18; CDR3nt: TGTGCTAGTGGTTCCGGGACAGGGGGCAGGATAGGGGCCAACGTCCTGACTTTC; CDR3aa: CASGSGTGGRIGANVLTF
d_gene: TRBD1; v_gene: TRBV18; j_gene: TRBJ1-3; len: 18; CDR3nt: TGTGCCAGCTCACCAACGGGACAGGTATCTCTGAGCGGAAACACCATATATTTT; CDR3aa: CASSPTGQVSLSGNTIYF
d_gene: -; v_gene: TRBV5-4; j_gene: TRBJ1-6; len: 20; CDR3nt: TGTGCCAGCAGCTCGGATACCGCCTCCGGGACCGATTACTATAATTCACCCCTCCACTTT; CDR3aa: CASSSDTASGTDYYNSPLHF
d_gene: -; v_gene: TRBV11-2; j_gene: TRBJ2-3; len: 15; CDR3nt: TGTGCCAGCAGCTTAGTTTCCTGGGGCACAGATACGCAGTATTTT; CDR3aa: CASSLVSWGTDTQYF
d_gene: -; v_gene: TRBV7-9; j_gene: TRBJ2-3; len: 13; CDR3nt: TGTGCCACACGCGGGACCCTAGAAGAGGCGCAGTATTTT; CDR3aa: CATRGTLEEAQYF
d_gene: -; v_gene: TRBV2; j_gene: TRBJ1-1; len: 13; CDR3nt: TGTGCCAGCAAGAACCTGGCAGTCACTGAAGCTTTCTTT; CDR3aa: CASKNLAVTEAFF
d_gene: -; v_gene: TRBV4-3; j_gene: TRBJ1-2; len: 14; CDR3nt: TGCGCCAGCAGCCAAGACTCAGGGATAGGGGGCTACACCTTC; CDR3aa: CASSQDSGIGGYTF